The clone carrying this TCR beta chain was detected many times. No antigen is known for it. This sample was taken from a study of T cells in Graves' hyperthyroidism and ophthalmopathy. Background on the study: Peripheral blood sampling occurred at initial diagnosis, before any treatment.

Study-level results: Stable hyperthyroidism and ophthalmopathy were separated using 13 V-J signatures.

At least 3 on the Clinical Activity Score was recorded for ophthalmopathy patients, who also had NOSPECS grade at least 4 and duration under 3 months. Thyroid ultrasound and orbital computed tomography, with clinical symptoms and serum thyroxine and TRAb, informed diagnoses. Amplification of TCR beta CDR3 regions was performed using RNA transcripts as template. HTBI primers were used for first-round RT-PCR of the TCR CDR3. From the multiplex PCR reads, TCRdb called clonotypes with MiXCR, one entry per CDR3 protein. The sample lists 360,000 or so distinct CDR3 sequences; 15% to 20% were seen once. Sequenced: blood. The origin of this receptor is a woman in her thirties or forties with Graves' ophthalmopathy.

As DNA, the CDR3 is TGTGCCAGTAGTAACAGGGACAGGGACCATGGCTACACCTTC. Its translation is CASSNRDRDHGYTF. This chain connects TRBV19 to TRBJ1-2; 9 bases are shared with TRBD1. The CDR3 extends over 14 amino acids. Germline-derived CDR1 and CDR2 are LNHDA and SQIVND (reference sequence). The J segment lost 6 bases and the V segment lost 4 bases, leaving 6 bases of the junction unmatched. The variable domain in full, with the rest retrieved from reference TRBV19 and TRBJ1-2, is DGGITQSPKYLFRKEGQNVTLSCEQNLNHDAMYWYRQDPGQGLRLIYYSQIVNDFQKGDIAEGYSVSREKKESFPLTVTSAQKNPTAFYLCASSNRDRDHGYTFGSGTRLTVV.